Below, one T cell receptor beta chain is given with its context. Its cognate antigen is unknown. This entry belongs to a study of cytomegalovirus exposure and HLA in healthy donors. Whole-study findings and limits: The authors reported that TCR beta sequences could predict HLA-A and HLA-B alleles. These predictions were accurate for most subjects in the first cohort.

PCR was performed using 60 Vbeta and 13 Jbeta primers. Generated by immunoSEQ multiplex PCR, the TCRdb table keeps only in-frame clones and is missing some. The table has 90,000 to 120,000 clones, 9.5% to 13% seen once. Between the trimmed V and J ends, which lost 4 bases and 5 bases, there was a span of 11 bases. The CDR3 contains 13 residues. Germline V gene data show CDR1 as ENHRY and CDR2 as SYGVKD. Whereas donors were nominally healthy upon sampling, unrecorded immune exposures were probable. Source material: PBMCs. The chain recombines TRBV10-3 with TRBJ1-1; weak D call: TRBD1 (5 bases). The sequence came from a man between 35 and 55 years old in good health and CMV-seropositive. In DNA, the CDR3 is TGTGCCATCAGTGGGGAGGGGCGAACTGAAGCTTTCTTT. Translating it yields CAISGEGRTEAFF.